These 8 T cell receptor beta chains came from one sample sequenced in a study of neurological immune-mediated disorders (dated by TCRdb to about 2019). The method was 5' RACE. Sequencing was carried out with an Illumina HiSeq 2500. The public sequencing data were trimmed at Q25 with fastp and processed into clonotypes with MiXCR by TCRdb, which kept only in-frame beta chains. Every distinct CDR3 protein forms one entry, paired with its most common genes and DNA. The sample contains tens of thousands of distinct CDR3 sequences, 10% of them found a single time. The ten largest clonotypes hold approximately 6.3% of the sample. Sample: PBMCs. The receptors originated from a woman in her 30s with HTLV-1-associated myelopathy (HAM/TSP).

This clonotype occurred many times. The V gene is TRBV5-1, the J gene TRBJ1-1; 7 bases are shared with TRBD1. This CDR3 is 14 amino acids long. In germline, CDR1 is SGHRS, CDR2 YFSETQ. Unmatched junction bases numbered 5, after V lost 4 bases and J lost 2 bases. CDR3 sequence: CASSLTGYNTEAFF. CDR3 nucleotides: TGCGCCAGCAGCCTGACAGGGTACAACACTGAAGCTTTCTTT.

This clonotype occurred many times. The rearrangement links TRBV5-1 to TRBJ1-2; no firm D call. V lost 1 base to trimming and J lost 2 bases, with 9 bases between them. The CDR3 runs 14 residues. The germline V gene encodes CDR1 SGHRS and CDR2 YFSETQ. CDR3 sequence (DNA): TGCGCCAGCAGCTTGAATGGGGAGAACTATGGCTACACCTTC. Residues: CASSLNGENYGYTF. Based on the CDR3 plus reference TRBV5-1 and TRBJ1-2, the full variable domain is KAGVTQTPRYLIKTRGQQVTLSCSPISGHRSVSWYQQTPGQGLQFLFEYFSETQRNKGNFPGRFSGRQFSNSRSEMNVSTLELGDSALYLCASSLNGENYGYTFGSGTRLTVV.

By proportion, this clonotype is medium-sized. The chain uses TRBV20-1 and TRBJ2-7; D ambiguous. The CDR3 is made up of 12 amino acids. Germline V lookup: CDR1 DFQATT, CDR2 SNEGSKA (reference sequence). With 3 bases removed from V and 4 bases from J, the gap between germline ends came to 10 bases. The CDR3: CSASPNRYEQYF. Here the CDR3 DNA reads TGCAGTGCTAGTCCTAATAGGTACGAGCAGTACTTC.

Comments on this clonotype: At one boundary the junction diverges from the germline segment, which might be a read error. The chain joins TRBV20-1 to TRBJ2-1, with 8 bases lining up with TRBD2. The V gene's germline CDR1 is DFQATT and CDR2 SNEGSKA (reference sequence). The length of the CDR3 is 14 residues. As DNA, the CDR3 is TGCGGTGCTAGTGGACTAGCTGGTCCGCATGAGCAGTTCTTC. Amino acids: CGASGLAGPHEQFF.

This clonotype was found many times. The chain links TRBV20-1 to TRBJ1-1; D perhaps matches TRBD1 (5 bases). The CDR3 has 16 residues. Germline values: CDR1 DFQATT, CDR2 SNEGSKA (reference sequence). V lost 0 bases and J 2 bases, leaving 16 bases between the germline ends. This CDR3 reads CSARDLGQKLNTEAFF. CDR3 in DNA: TGCAGTGCTAGAGATCTGGGGCAGAAACTAAACACTGAAGCTTTCTTT.

The chain recombines TRBV20-1 with TRBJ2-1, with 7 bases identical to TRBD1. The CDR3 spans 15 residues. Trimming cost V 0 bases and J 7 bases; bases outside gene matches: 9. The germline CDR1 and CDR2 sequences are DFQATT and SNEGSKA (reference sequence). CDR3 amino acids: CSARDDRDSGNEQFF. The CDR3 region has the DNA TGCAGTGCTAGAGACGATAGGGACAGTGGTAATGAGCAGTTCTTC.

This clonotype has at least ten counts. The J gene is TRBJ1-5, the V gene TRBV10-3, with TRBD1 matching over 7 bases. Germline V gene sequence: CDR1 ENHRY, CDR2 SYGVKD. V shed 10 bases, J shed 0 bases, and the junction held 9 bases outside the gene matches. CDR3 length: 15 amino acids. The CDR3 reads CATSQGQYSNQPQHF. CDR3 bases: TGTGCCACTAGCCAGGGACAGTATAGCAATCAGCCCCAGCATTTT.

The genes are TRBV6-5 and TRBJ1-1; tentative D call: TRBD1 (5 bases). The CDR3 loop spans 15 amino acids. From germline, CDR1 is MNHEY and CDR2 SVGAGI. The V end lost 2 bases, the J end lost 0 bases, and 10 bases lay between the germline ends. The CDR3, as DNA: TGTGCCAGCAGTTACCTGGGACTACTGAACACTGAAGCTTTCTTT. It specifies CASSYLGLLNTEAFF.